This T cell receptor beta chain was captured by sequencing in a study of chronic HIV infection and antiretroviral therapy. Each CDR3 protein is one row after TCRdb ran MiXCR on the 5' RACE reads. The table lists approximately 30,000 distinct CDR3 sequences, roughly 8.7% of them singletons, with roughly 2.7% in the top ten. Germline V gene data show CDR1 as SEHNR and CDR2 as FQNEAQ (reference sequence). Deletions cut 1 base from V and 5 bases from J, with 11 bases between. The CDR3 length is 14 residues. This clonotype has ten or more counts. Sequenced input: peripheral blood. The clonotype was recovered from an adult who had HIV and had not received antiretroviral therapy, or was an uninfected healthy control (not recorded which). The chain couples TRBV7-9 to TRBJ1-2, with D possibly being TRBD1 (6 bases). The CDR3 reads CASSLDIGTYGYTF. CDR3 in DNA: TGTGCCAGCAGCTTAGACATTGGGACATATGGCTACACCTTC. The whole variable domain, remainder taken from reference TRBV7-9 and TRBJ1-2, is DTGVSQNPRHKITKRGQNVTFRCDPISEHNRLYWYRQTLGQGPEFLTYFQNEAQLEKSRLLSDRFSAERPKGSFSTLEIQRTEQGDSAMYLCASSLDIGTYGYTFGSGTRLTVV.